This entry features one T cell receptor (beta chain) sequence. Authors' data handling: Reference gene primer amplification gave estimated nucleated cell counts. Here immunoSEQ multiplex PCR was the method, and the copy in TCRdb shows in-frame clones only, minus some. V, J and clone size derive from that table, while D and trimming were established from the DNA sequence. Of 300,000 to 350,000 clones listed, more than 80% are singletons. The data are from a study of blood T cell repertoires in COVID-19. On the study more broadly: Donors in the United States, Italy and Spain gave samples during acute or convalescent COVID-19. The cDNA or gDNA used as material had been derived from T cells, B-cell-depleted T cells, or PBMCs.

The specimen sequenced was peripheral blood. The TCR comes from a woman aged 25 to 39 with COVID-19, enrolled during active disease.

CDR3 amino acids: CASSQVERELEAFF. CDR3 in DNA: TGTGCCAGCAGCCAAGTGGAAAGGGAGCTAGAAGCTTTCTTT. This chain links TRBV3-1 (or the pseudogene TRBV3-2) with TRBJ1-1; D remains ambiguous. This CDR3 contains 14 residues. Germline V gene data show CDR1 as LGHDT and CDR2 as YNNKEL (reference sequence). Trimming stripped 1 base from V and 8 bases from J, with 14 bases between.